This T cell receptor beta chain was sequenced during a study of a mutant IDH1 vaccine in newly diagnosed glioma. Study results and limitations: Less than 95% of patients showed vaccine-induced immune responses across multiple MHC alleles.

Noted time point: week 5, during vaccination. One vaccine dose held 300 ug of mutant IDH1 20-mer peptide and came with topical imiquimod. TCRdb's table, derived via immunoSEQ multiplex PCR, lists solely in-frame clones and lacks some. The sample includes about 38,000 clones, around 78% of them seen just once. Looked up from germline, CDR1 is LNHDA and CDR2 is SQIVND (reference sequence). V was clipped by 3 bases and J by 1 base; unmatched bases: 7. The CDR3 is 17 amino acids. This clone was counted only a few times. Its antigen remains unidentified. The rearrangement uses TRBV19 and TRBJ2-5; 11 bases are a match to TRBD2. Sequenced material: PBMCs, taken from a glioma patient whose treatment included an IDH1 peptide vaccine. The origin of this receptor is a middle-aged man with glioma. CDR3 loop: CASSISGGAMRQETQYF. CDR3 coding DNA: TGTGCCAGTAGTATTAGCGGGGGGGCCATGCGCCAAGAGACCCAGTACTTC.